A single sample gave rise to the 18 T cell receptor beta chains below, sequenced in a study of follicular helper T cells after annual influenza vaccination. The time point was: 2014-2015 season, pre-vaccination. The assay was immunoSEQ multiplex PCR, and TCRdb's table has in-frame clones only and misses some. The sample has around 8,000 clones; 82% are singletons. This sample comprised CXCR5+ CD38- circulating T follicular helper cells from blood, obtained on the day of influenza vaccination. The subset: circulating Tfh, non-naive CD4+CXCR5+PD-1+ (ICOS+CD38+ or ICOS-CD38-). All receptors come from an adult who received the influenza vaccine.

In this sample, this clone turned up once. The rearrangement joins TRBV7-6 to TRBJ2-6; perhaps TRBD1 as D (5 bases). V lost 1 base and J lost 2, with 6 bases in between. Looked up from germline, CDR1 is SGHVS and CDR2 is FNYEAQ. The CDR3 is 15 residues long. The CDR3 DNA reads TGTGCCAGCAGCTTAGAGGGGACTGGGGCCAACGTCCTGACTTTC. Amino acids: CASSLEGTGANVLTF.

The chain uses TRBV28 and TRBJ2-7; D not resolved. CDR3 length equals 12 residues. Germline values: CDR1 MDHEN, CDR2 SYDVKM. With 1 base removed from V and 4 bases from J, the gap between germline ends came to 5 bases. The CDR3 DNA reads as TGTGCCAGCAGTTTATTCGAATACGAGCAGTACTTC. Encoded protein: CASSLFEYEQYF.

This clone was counted once. The CDR3 loop reads CASSIQRSGNTIYF. DNA of the CDR3: TGTGCCAGTAGTATACAGCGCTCTGGAAACACCATATATTTT. The chain carries TRBV19 and TRBJ1-3, with D uncertain. There are 14 residues in the CDR3. Trimming left V 2 bases short and J 0 bases short, with 5 bases between. CDR1 is LNHDA and CDR2 is SQIVND in the germline V gene (reference sequence). The full variable domain, in which reference TRBV19 and TRBJ1-3 provide the parts outside the CDR3, is DGGITQSPKYLFRKEGQNVTLSCEQNLNHDAMYWYRQDPGQGLRLIYYSQIVNDFQKGDIAEGYSVSREKKESFPLTVTSAQKNPTAFYLCASSIQRSGNTIYFGEGSWLTVV.

This chain connects TRBV28 to TRBJ1-5; D gene ambiguous. Looked up from germline, CDR1 is MDHEN and CDR2 is SYDVKM. The germline V and J ends were trimmed by 3 bases and 4 bases, with 4 bases remaining between them. CDR3 length equals 12 residues. In DNA, the CDR3 is TGTGCCAGCAGTTTGGGTAATCAGCCCCAGCATTTT. It yields the protein CASSLGNQPQHF.

The chain combines TRBV11-1 with TRBJ2-7, with TRBD2 identical over 7 bases. The CDR3 covers 17 residues. Germline V gene sequence: CDR1 SGHAT, CDR2 FQDESV (reference sequence). J was trimmed by 2 bases and V by 5 bases; bases with no gene match: 15. The CDR3 is CASSPRLSGAVPYEQYF. Here the CDR3 DNA reads TGTGCCAGCAGCCCCAGGTTGAGCGGGGCCGTTCCCTACGAGCAGTACTTC.

The chain uses TRBV2 and TRBJ1-1; D uncertain. With 6 bases removed from V and 10 bases from J, the gap between germline ends came to 12 bases. The length of the CDR3 is 11 residues. Germline V gene data show CDR1 as SNHLY and CDR2 as FYNNEI. CDR3 sequence: CASRVFAGAFF. The DNA of the CDR3 is TGTGCCAGCAGGGTATTCGCTGGAGCTTTCTTT.

The chain couples TRBV10-3 to TRBJ2-4; D tentatively reads TRBD1 or TRBD2 (5 bases each). Germline-derived CDR1 and CDR2 are ENHRY and SYGVKD. The CDR3 is 17 residues long. The V end lost 3 bases, the J end lost 3 bases, and 18 bases lay between the germline ends. Here the CDR3 DNA reads TGTGCCATCAGTGATGAGTTTCAGGGACGTGGCAAAAACATTCAGTACTTC. Its protein is CAISDEFQGRGKNIQYF.

The chain uses TRBV7-3 and TRBJ1-4, with D possibly being TRBD1 (5 bases). Per germline, CDR1 SGHTA and CDR2 FQGTGA. The CDR3 is 14 residues long. V was trimmed by 0 bases and J by 7 bases, leaving 9 bases between them. Here the CDR3 reads CASSLTGGAEKLFF. The CDR3 DNA reads TGTGCCAGCAGCTTAACAGGCGGGGCTGAAAAACTGTTTTTT.

The rearrangement uses TRBV2 and TRBJ1-5; 9 bases map to TRBD1. Germline trimming cut 4 bases from V and 4 bases from J; bases unmatched to any gene: 8. This CDR3 has 16 residues. CDR1 and CDR2 from the germline V gene are SNHLY and FYNNEI. CDR3 coding DNA: TGTGCCAGCAGTGCGGACAGGGGCCACCGGAATCAGCCCCAGCATTTT. Its translation is CASSADRGHRNQPQHF.

The chain joins TRBV7-6 to TRBJ2-5; D may be TRBD2 (5 bases). The germline V gene encodes CDR1 SGHVS and CDR2 FNYEAQ. V was cut by 1 base and J by 5 bases, with 11 bases left in between. The CDR3 is made up of 14 amino acids. This chain's CDR3 is CASSLGGPVETQYF. As DNA, the CDR3 is TGTGCCAGCAGCTTAGGAGGGCCTGTCGAGACCCAGTACTTC. The full variable domain, its missing parts supplied by reference TRBV7-6 and TRBJ2-5, is GAGVSQSPRYKVTKRGQDVALRCDPISGHVSLYWYRQALGQGPEFLTYFNYEAQQDKSGLPNDRFSAERPEGSISTLTIQRTEQRDSAMYRCASSLGGPVETQYFGPGTRLLVL.

The CDR3 sequence: CASSIGGDYGYTF. DNA for the CDR3: TGTGCCAGTAGTATTGGGGGTGATTATGGCTACACCTTC. The chain couples TRBV19 to TRBJ1-2; perhaps TRBD1 as D (5 bases). The CDR3 spans 13 residues. Germline assignment: CDR1 LNHDA and CDR2 SQIVND (reference sequence). V was trimmed by 3 bases and J by 5 bases, leaving 10 bases between them.

The V and J genes are TRBV6-5 and TRBJ1-6; TRBD1 matches 9 bases. The CDR3 has 15 amino acids. CDR1 and CDR2 (germline): MNHEY, SVGAGI. V was clipped by 4 bases and J by 4 bases; unmatched bases: 2. The CDR3 here is CASSWGQGYNSPLHF. CDR3 nucleotides: TGTGCCAGCAGTTGGGGACAGGGTTATAATTCACCCCTCCACTTT.

The chain recombines TRBV15 with TRBJ1-2; D is perhaps TRBD1 (6 bases). This CDR3 spans 17 amino acids. The V end was cut by 5 bases, the J end by 4 bases, with 23 bases between. Germline CDR1 reads LNHNV; CDR2 reads YYDKDF (reference sequence). CDR3 bases: TGTGCCACCAGCCTTAGTACAGGGTGTGGAAAGACCTATGGCTACACCTTC. Encoded protein: CATSLSTGCGKTYGYTF.

The rearrangement joins TRBV7-2 to TRBJ2-5, with 8 bases that match TRBD2. CDR3 size: 14 residues. J lost 4 bases, V lost 5 bases, and 6 bases had no gene match. The germline gives CDR1 SGHTA, CDR2 FQGNSA. CDR3 DNA: TGTGCCAGCAGCCCCGGGAGGGGGATAGAGACCCAGTACTTC. Amino acid sequence: CASSPGRGIETQYF. Variable domain in full (rest from reference TRBV7-2 and TRBJ2-5): GAGVSQSPSNKVTEKGKDVELRCDPISGHTALYWYRQSLGQGLEFLIYFQGNSAPDKSGLPSDRFSAERTGGSVSTLTIQRTQQEDSAVYLCASSPGRGIETQYFGPGTRLLVL.

The V gene is TRBV28, the J gene TRBJ2-5; TRBD1 matches at 7 bases. Per germline, CDR1 MDHEN and CDR2 SYDVKM. Losses at the gene ends were 6 bases for V and 1 base for J; bases not matched to a gene: 5. There are 14 residues in the CDR3. The CDR3 nucleotides read TGTGCCAGCAGGAAGGGGGCCGTCCAAGAGACCCAGTACTTC. Protein product: CASRKGAVQETQYF.

This clone has just a few counts. The V gene is TRBV2, the J gene TRBJ1-6; no clear D. This CDR3 has 15 amino acids. V was cut by 4 bases and J by 5 bases, with 12 bases left in between. The germline V gene has CDR1 SNHLY and CDR2 FYNNEI. The CDR3 protein is CASSAQEANNSPLHF. CDR3 nucleotides: TGTGCCAGCAGTGCCCAGGAGGCGAATAATTCACCCCTCCACTTT.

V and J are TRBV29-1 and TRBJ1-2; no definite D call. The CDR3 is made up of 12 amino acids. V lost 3 bases to trimming and J lost 7 bases, with 12 bases between them. Germline V gene data show CDR1 as SQVTM and CDR2 as ANQGSEA. The chain's CDR3 is CSVDTNLGGYTF. As DNA, the CDR3 is TGCAGCGTTGACACCAACTTAGGTGGCTACACCTTC.

The V gene is TRBV27, the J gene TRBJ2-3; no clear D gene. Trimming removed 2 bases at V and 4 bases at J, with 10 bases between. The germline gives CDR1 MNHEY, CDR2 SMNVEV (reference sequence). CDR3 length: 14 residues. CDR3 loop: CASSLVQAADTQYF. CDR3 DNA: TGTGCCAGCAGTTTAGTTCAGGCGGCAGATACGCAGTATTTT.